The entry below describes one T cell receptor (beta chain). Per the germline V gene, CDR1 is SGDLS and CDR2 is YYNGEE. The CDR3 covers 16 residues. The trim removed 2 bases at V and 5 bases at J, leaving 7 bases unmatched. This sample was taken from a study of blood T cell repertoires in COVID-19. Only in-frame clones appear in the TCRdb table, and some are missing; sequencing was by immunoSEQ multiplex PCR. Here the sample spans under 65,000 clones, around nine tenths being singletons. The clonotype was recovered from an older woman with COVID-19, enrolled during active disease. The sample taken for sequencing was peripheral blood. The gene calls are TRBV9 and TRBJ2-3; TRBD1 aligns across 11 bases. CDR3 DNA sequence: TGTGCCAGCAGCGTCGGGACAGGGGGTCAGGGAGATACGCAGTATTTT. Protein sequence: CASSVGTGGQGDTQYF.